The 9 T cell receptor beta chains below were found in one sample sequenced in a study of OX40 agonist ivuxolimab in advanced cancers. Some clones are missing from TCRdb's copy, which holds only in-frame ones; the method was immunoSEQ multiplex PCR. The sample lists about 68,000 clones, roughly 83% occurring once. The source material was CD4+ or CD8+ T cells sorted from blood, sampled in a trial of the OX40 agonist ivuxolimab. The receptors originated from an adult with an advanced solid tumor such as melanoma, head and neck, liver or kidney cancer.

This rearrangement joins TRBV11-2 to TRBJ2-7; D unresolved. V was shortened by 0 bases and J by 2 bases, with 14 bases between the two germline ends. Germline V CDR1 and CDR2: SGHAT, FQNNGV. This CDR3 comprises 16 residues. The CDR3 sequence is CASSLEYRVGTYEQYF. The CDR3 nucleotides are TGTGCCAGCAGCTTAGAGTATCGGGTCGGCACCTACGAGCAGTACTTC.

This clone was seen just once. The chain is built from TRBV28 and TRBJ2-1; D assignment may be TRBD1 or TRBD2 (5 bases each). V was trimmed by 10 bases and J by 8 bases, leaving 12 bases between them. Per the germline V gene, CDR1 is MDHEN and CDR2 is SYDVKM. This CDR3 has 11 residues. The CDR3 bases are TGTGCCACCCGAGGGGTTTATGAGCAGTTCTTC. This gives the protein CATRGVYEQFF.

This rearrangement joins TRBV10-2 to TRBJ1-2; TRBD1 agrees at 8 bases. This CDR3 has 14 amino acids. Looked up from germline, CDR1 is WSHSY and CDR2 is SAAADI. J lost 5 bases, V lost 8 bases, and 10 bases had no gene match. The CDR3 reads CASQQGGVGYGYTF. The CDR3, as DNA: TGCGCCAGCCAACAGGGGGGGGTAGGGTATGGCTACACCTTC.

The chain has TRBV21-1 and TRBJ2-7; TRBD2 reflects the table's D call only, with no check against the DNA. TRBV21-1 is a listed pseudogene. The CDR3 is 12 residues long. In nucleotides, the CDR3 is TGTGCCAGCAGCCCTCGCGGGGACGAGCAGTACTTC. Protein sequence: CASSPRGDEQYF.

A single count supports this clone. V and J are TRBV19 and TRBJ2-4, with D perhaps matching TRBD1 or TRBD2 (5 bases each). Germline CDR1 and CDR2: LNHDA and SQIVND (reference sequence). This CDR3 has 14 residues. The V and J ends lost 3 bases and 8 bases respectively, with 14 bases between them. In DNA, the CDR3 is TGTGCCAGTAGTATCGGGACCCTCCGAGACATTCAGTACTTC. It yields the protein CASSIGTLRDIQYF.

This clone is classed as medium-sized. This chain joins TRBV7-2 and TRBJ2-2, with a tentative D call TRBD2 (6 bases). This CDR3 region has 16 residues. Trimming took 3 bases from V and 4 from J, leaving 15 bases between them. Germline CDR1 and CDR2: SGHTA and FQGNSA. The CDR3 loop reads CASSFIGSGSTGELFF. For the CDR3, the DNA is TGTGCCAGCAGCTTCATTGGGTCCGGGAGCACCGGGGAGCTGTTTTTT.

This chain links TRBV7-6 with TRBJ2-2; D ambiguous. CDR1 and CDR2 (germline): SGHVS, FNYEAQ. The V end lost 3 bases, the J end lost 0 bases, and 14 bases lay between the germline ends. CDR3 size: 17 residues. The CDR3 coding sequence is TGTGCCAGCAGCTTCTTTTTAGGGCGGACGAACACCGGGGAGCTGTTTTTT. It codes for CASSFFLGRTNTGELFF.

The V and J genes are TRBV2 and TRBJ1-1; D remains unclear. The V and J ends lost 5 bases and 1 base respectively, with 8 bases between them. The CDR3 totals 13 residues. Germline V gene sequence: CDR1 SNHLY, CDR2 FYNNEI. CDR3 nucleotide sequence: TGTGCCAGCAGTCAGGAGGGGAACACTGAAGCTTTCTTT. It codes for CASSQEGNTEAFF.

CDR3 loop: CASSSYAGRMDEKLFF. The DNA of the CDR3 is TGTGCCAGCAGCTCGTACGCCGGTAGGATGGATGAAAAACTGTTTTTT. This rearrangement joins TRBV7-9 to TRBJ1-4, with no clear D. Germline V gene data show CDR1 as SEHNR and CDR2 as FQNEAQ (reference sequence). V lost 4 bases and J lost 6, with 18 bases in between. The CDR3 contains 16 residues.